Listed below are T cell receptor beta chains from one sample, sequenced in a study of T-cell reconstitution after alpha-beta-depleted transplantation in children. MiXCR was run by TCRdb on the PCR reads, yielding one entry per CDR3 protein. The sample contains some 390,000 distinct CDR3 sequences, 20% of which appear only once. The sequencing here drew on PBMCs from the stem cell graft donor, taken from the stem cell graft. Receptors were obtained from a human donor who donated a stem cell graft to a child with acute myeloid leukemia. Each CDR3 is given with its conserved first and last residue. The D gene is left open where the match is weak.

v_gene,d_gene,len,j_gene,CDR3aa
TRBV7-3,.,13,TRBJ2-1,CASSSTGLNEQFF
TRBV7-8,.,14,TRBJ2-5,CASSLPVAQETQYF
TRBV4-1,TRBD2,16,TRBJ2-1,CASSSWGLAGGNEQFF
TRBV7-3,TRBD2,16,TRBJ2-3,CASSLGREGHTDTQYF
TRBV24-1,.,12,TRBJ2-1,CATSDPTSEQFF
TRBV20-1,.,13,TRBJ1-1,CSASGETDTEAFF
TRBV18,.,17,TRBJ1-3,CASSPTLGGDSGNTIYF
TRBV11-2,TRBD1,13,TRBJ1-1,CASSDRGPTEAFF
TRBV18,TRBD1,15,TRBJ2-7,CASSPGTGGNYEQYF
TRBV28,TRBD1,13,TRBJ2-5,CASYGQGGETQYF
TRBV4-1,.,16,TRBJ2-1,CASSPDSLSSYNEQFF
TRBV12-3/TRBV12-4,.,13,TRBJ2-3,CASMGDVKDTQYF
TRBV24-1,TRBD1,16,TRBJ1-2,CATSDPSRQGSYGYTF
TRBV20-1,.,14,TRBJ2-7,CSAFRAGQTYEQYF
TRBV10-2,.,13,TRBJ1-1,CASRAGRVTEAFF
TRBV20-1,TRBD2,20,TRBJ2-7,CSARLSGWQGTSGSTYEQYF
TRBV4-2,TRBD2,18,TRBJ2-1,CASSQDGLAGVSYNEQFF
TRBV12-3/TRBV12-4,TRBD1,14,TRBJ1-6,CASSPGTGGSPLHF
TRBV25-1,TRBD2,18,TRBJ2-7,CASSEVAGFENQRDEQYF
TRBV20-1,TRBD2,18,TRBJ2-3,CSARVGLAGLTSTDTQYF
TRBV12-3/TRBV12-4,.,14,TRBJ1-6,CASSFGQNNSPLHF
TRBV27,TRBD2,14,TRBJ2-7,CASGWTSGMGEQYF
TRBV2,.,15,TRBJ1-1,CAISRGDGKATEAFF
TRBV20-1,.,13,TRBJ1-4,CSAIRQGDEKLFF
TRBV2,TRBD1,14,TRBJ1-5,CASSEGQGRQPQHF
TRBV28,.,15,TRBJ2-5,CASSFPPGSGETQYF
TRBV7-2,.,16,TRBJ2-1,CVSSFSLAGFRNEQFF
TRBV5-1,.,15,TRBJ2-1,CASSYDIPSYNEQFF
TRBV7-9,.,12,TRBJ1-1,CASIGSYTEAFF
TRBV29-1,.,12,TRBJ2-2,CSVVQAYGELFF
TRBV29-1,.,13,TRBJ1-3,CSVRTGSGNTIYF
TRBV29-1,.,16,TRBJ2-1,CSVEARGRGPYNEQFF
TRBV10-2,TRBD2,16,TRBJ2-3,CASSREAGVGTDTQYF
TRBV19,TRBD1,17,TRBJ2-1,CASSIATGGEFYNEQFF
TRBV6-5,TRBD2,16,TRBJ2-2,CASSYGTGGGTGELFF
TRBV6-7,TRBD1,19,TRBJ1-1,CASCPRRWGQSDSNTEAFF
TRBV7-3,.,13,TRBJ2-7,CASSLLGGYEQYF
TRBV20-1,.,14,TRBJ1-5,CSALLGDSNQPQHF
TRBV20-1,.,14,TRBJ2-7,CSASDWDPSYEQYF
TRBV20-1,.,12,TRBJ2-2,CSARDPSWELFF
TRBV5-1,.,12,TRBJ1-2,CASSQGSDGYTF
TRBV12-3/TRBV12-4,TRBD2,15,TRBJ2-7,CASSPRAGGPYEQYF
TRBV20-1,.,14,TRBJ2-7,CSALPGAGPYEQYF
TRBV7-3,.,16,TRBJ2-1,CASSSRAAASYNEQFF
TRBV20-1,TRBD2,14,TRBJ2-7,CSADSGMSSYEQYF
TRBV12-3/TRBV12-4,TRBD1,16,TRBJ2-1,CASRSPTDREGNEQFF
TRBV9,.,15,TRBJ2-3,CASSVVTGDTDTQYF
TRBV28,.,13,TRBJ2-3,CASSSAATDTQYF
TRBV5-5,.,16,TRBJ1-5,CASSLQRPAPNQPQHF
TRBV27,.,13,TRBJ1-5,CASRSNRFQPQHF
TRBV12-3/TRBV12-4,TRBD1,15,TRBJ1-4,CASSPRQGKGEKLFF
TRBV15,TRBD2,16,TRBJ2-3,CATSRDTREPGKTQYF
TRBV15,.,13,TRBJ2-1,CATSRDVVGEQFF
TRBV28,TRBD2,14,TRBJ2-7,CASTKLAASYEQYF
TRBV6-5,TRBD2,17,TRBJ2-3,CASSYGVAGVLTDTQYF
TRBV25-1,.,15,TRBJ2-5,CASSEPFGRQETQYF
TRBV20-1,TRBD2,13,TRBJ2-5,CSASLAGQETQYF